This TCR beta chain was retrieved from a study of T cell repertoires in cytomegalovirus infection. The CDR3 spans 15 residues. Germline V lookup: CDR1 SGHVS, CDR2 FQNEAQ. V was cut by 7 bases and J by 5 bases, with 21 bases left in between. TCRdb reprocessed the reads via MiXCR and lists one record per CDR3 protein. The sample contains approximately 300,000 distinct CDR3 sequences, 25% to 35% of which appear only once. As to this clonotype: The antigen remains unidentified.

This clonotype originated in a human donor in good health (CMV status not recorded). Some clones in this sample may be carry-over from other donors' samples. The genes are TRBV7-8 and TRBJ2-7, with D possibly being TRBD2 (6 bases). The sequences come from cultured PBMCs, collected from culture after CMV antigen stimulation. The CDR3 region is CASKNGLGRDNEQYF. The CDR3 bases are TGTGCCAGCAAAAATGGCCTGGGGCGGGATAACGAGCAGTACTTC.